These 28 T cell receptor beta chains came from one sample sequenced in a study of identical twins. MiXCR, applied by TCRdb to the 5' RACE reads, yields one record per CDR3 protein. The sample records a few hundred thousand distinct CDR3 sequences, 18% being singletons. Input material: naive T cells sorted from blood. These receptors all stem from a man aged 45-60 years in good health.

In this sample, this clonotype turned up a few times. The chain joins TRBV10-3 to TRBJ2-2; D is possibly TRBD1 (6 bases). Trimming left V 7 bases short and J 5 bases short, with 11 bases between. The germline V gene encodes CDR1 ENHRY and CDR2 SYGVKD. CDR3 length: 13 residues. The CDR3 coding sequence is TGTGCCATCAAGGCAGGGGTGACCGGGGAGCTGTTTTTT. Residues: CAIKAGVTGELFF.

A single count supports this clonotype. This chain joins TRBV7-9 and TRBJ2-3, with 11 nucleotides matching TRBD2. The CDR3 runs 17 residues. Germline lookup yields CDR1 SEHNR and CDR2 FQNEAQ (reference sequence). The junction had 7 bases not matched to a gene; V was cut back by 5 bases and J by 0 bases. DNA for the CDR3: TGTGCCAGCAGCGGGGGACTAGCGGTAACTAGCACAGATACGCAGTATTTT. Protein: CASSGGLAVTSTDTQYF.

In this sample, this clonotype turned up many times. This sequence joins TRBV20-1 and TRBJ2-3; D may be TRBD1 or TRBD2 (6 bases each). The CDR3 length is 12 residues. Germline CDR1 is DFQATT and CDR2 is SNEGSKA (reference sequence). Trimming took off 7 bases at V and 4 bases at J, with 12 bases between the two ends. This chain's CDR3 is CSVLGGPDTQYF. The CDR3 DNA reads TGCAGTGTTCTAGGGGGGCCAGATACGCAGTATTTT.

This chain connects TRBV9 to TRBJ1-2; 12 bases align to TRBD1. Germline V lookup: CDR1 SGDLS, CDR2 YYNGEE. The CDR3 totals 16 residues. The ends lost 3 bases at V and 4 bases at J; junction bases unmatched: 7. The CDR3 region has the DNA TGTGCCAGCAGCGCGCCCCCGGGACAGGGGGCCTATGGCTACACCTTC. As protein: CASSAPPGQGAYGYTF.

The chain has TRBV12-3 or TRBV12-4 and TRBJ2-1, with D perhaps being TRBD1 or TRBD2 (5 bases each). V lost 5 bases and J lost 0, with 26 bases in between. CDR3 length: 20 amino acids. CDR3 region: CASSPLFWQGGRSSYNEQFF. The CDR3 DNA is TGTGCCAGCAGTCCTTTATTCTGGCAGGGCGGGCGAAGCTCCTACAATGAGCAGTTCTTC.

In its sample, this clonotype was seen many times. V gene TRBV2 combines with J gene TRBJ2-7; 11 bases fit TRBD1. This CDR3 is built from 18 residues. The ends lost 6 bases at V and 4 bases at J; junction bases unmatched: 17. CDR1 SNHLY and CDR2 FYNNEI come from the germline V gene. DNA for the CDR3: TGTGCCAGCAGGGAAAGACCGTTATGGGGACAGGGGGAGTACGAGCAGTACTTC. This translates into CASRERPLWGQGEYEQYF.

In its sample, this clonotype was seen a few times. This rearrangement joins TRBV4-3 to TRBJ2-3, with D possibly matching TRBD2 (6 bases). Germline lookup yields CDR1 LGHNA and CDR2 YSLEER. This CDR3 contains 17 residues. V lost 0 bases and J 2 bases, leaving 15 bases between the germline ends. CDR3: CASSQDLAGRNTDTQYF. The CDR3 region has the DNA TGCGCCAGCAGCCAAGATTTGGCGGGAAGGAACACAGATACGCAGTATTTT.

This clonotype was observed many times. The chain carries TRBV12-3 or TRBV12-4 and TRBJ1-1; TRBD1 agrees at 7 bases. This CDR3 contains 14 residues. V lost 2 bases and J lost 3; bases outside the gene matches: 3. In DNA form, the CDR3 reads TGTGCCAGCAGTTTACCAGGGGGAGACACTGAAGCTTTCTTT. Its translation: CASSLPGGDTEAFF.

The V and J genes are TRBV10-2 and TRBJ1-5; tentatively, D is TRBD1 (6 bases). CDR1 is WSHSY and CDR2 is SAAADI in the germline V gene. With 4 bases removed from V and 3 bases from J, the gap between germline ends came to 10 bases. The CDR3 has 14 residues. In DNA, the CDR3 is TGCGCCAGCAGTGCGGGGGACACCAATCAGCCCCAGCATTTT. This gives the protein CASSAGDTNQPQHF.

At least ten counts were recorded for this clonotype. V gene TRBV30 combines with J gene TRBJ1-5, with 8 bases lining up with TRBD1. The CDR3 totals 14 residues. Trimming removed 0 bases from V and 6 bases from J; junction bases left unmatched: 4. CDR1 is GTSNPN, CDR2 SVGIG, per germline (reference sequence). This chain's CDR3 is CAWSVPGGGQPQHF. In nucleotides, the CDR3 is TGTGCCTGGAGTGTCCCAGGGGGCGGTCAGCCCCAGCATTTT.

J is TRBJ1-4 and V is TRBV4-3, with D possibly TRBD1 on 5 matching bases. Germline lookup yields CDR1 LGHNA and CDR2 YSLEER. CDR3 length equals 17 residues. Between the trimmed V and J ends, which lost 0 bases and 4 bases, there was a span of 15 bases. This chain's CDR3 is CASSQEVSRAGNEKLFF. The CDR3, as DNA: TGCGCCAGCAGCCAAGAGGTATCCAGGGCAGGTAATGAAAAACTGTTTTTT.

This chain connects TRBV20-1 to TRBJ1-4; D is possibly TRBD1 (5 bases). This CDR3 spans 12 amino acids. CDR1 and CDR2 (germline): DFQATT, SNEGSKA (reference sequence). Trimming left V 3 bases short and J 5 bases short, with 7 bases between. The CDR3 protein is CSAREGNEKLFF. CDR3 nucleotide sequence: TGCAGTGCTAGGGAGGGGAATGAAAAACTGTTTTTT.

The chain carries TRBV6-1 and TRBJ2-6; 7 positions agree with TRBD2. Germline CDR1 reads MNHNS; CDR2 reads SASEGT. With V trimmed by 7 bases and J by 10 bases, 13 bases remained unmatched. The CDR3 contains 15 residues. This CDR3 is CASKISLADLNVLTF. CDR3 sequence (DNA): TGTGCCAGCAAAATCTCCCTAGCGGACCTAAACGTCCTGACTTTC.

This sequence joins TRBV4-3 and TRBJ1-5; D possibly corresponds to TRBD1 (5 bases). There are 15 residues in the CDR3. The germline CDR1 and CDR2 sequences are LGHNA and YSLEER. Trimming removed 0 bases at V and 8 bases at J, with 14 bases between. The CDR3 is CASSQDVGVSEPQHF. DNA of the CDR3: TGCGCCAGCAGCCAAGATGTAGGGGTTTCTGAGCCCCAGCATTTT.

In its sample, this clonotype was seen many times. The rearrangement uses TRBV20-1 and TRBJ2-5; 7 nucleotides line up with TRBD1. Germline assignment: CDR1 DFQATT and CDR2 SNEGSKA (reference sequence). The J segment lost 2 bases and the V segment lost 2 bases, leaving 8 bases of the junction unmatched. CDR3 length: 15 amino acids. DNA of the CDR3: TGCAGTGCTAGAAAACTGGGACAGCTACAAGAGACCCAGTACTTC. It yields the protein CSARKLGQLQETQYF.

The rearrangement joins TRBV4-3 to TRBJ1-2; 8 bases map to TRBD1. This CDR3 is built from 15 residues. Germline loops: CDR1 LGHNA, CDR2 YSLEER. Trimming removed 2 bases from V and 2 bases from J; junction bases left unmatched: 4. The CDR3 here is CASSQFNRGNYGYTF. In nucleotides, the CDR3 is TGCGCCAGCAGCCAATTCAACAGGGGGAACTATGGCTACACCTTC.

The rearrangement joins TRBV19 to TRBJ2-1, with 11 bases identical to TRBD2. Germline values: CDR1 LNHDA, CDR2 SQIVND (reference sequence). The CDR3 contains 15 residues. The V and J ends lost 3 bases and 7 bases, in that order; junction bases with no gene match: 5. The CDR3 nucleotides read TGTGCCAGTAGTATTCTAGCGGGAGGCTTTAATGAGCAGTTCTTC. This translates into CASSILAGGFNEQFF.

V usage is TRBV5-1 and J usage is TRBJ2-3, with D maybe TRBD2 (6 bases). The V gene's germline CDR1 is SGHRS and CDR2 YFSETQ. V gave up 1 base and J gave up 1 base, with 10 bases separating them. The CDR3 consists of 15 residues. In DNA form, the CDR3 reads TGCGCCAGCAGCTTGAATGGCGGGGGCACAGATACGCAGTATTTT. Translated, it gives CASSLNGGGTDTQYF.

This clonotype has just a few counts. The chain combines TRBV11-2 with TRBJ1-3; a weak D match, TRBD1 (5 bases). Germline CDR1 SGHAT, CDR2 FQNNGV. Trimming cost V 3 bases and J 0 bases, with 9 bases left between them. The CDR3 extends over 15 amino acids. CDR3 amino acids: CASSFQQGSGNTIYF. The CDR3, as DNA: TGTGCCAGCAGCTTTCAGCAGGGCTCTGGAAACACCATATATTTT. Supplemented by reference TRBV11-2 and TRBJ1-3, the full variable domain reads EAGVAQSPRYKIIEKRQSVAFWCNPISGHATLYWYQQILGQGPKLLIQFQNNGVVDDSQLPKDRFSAERLKGVDSTLKIQPAKLEDSAVYLCASSFQQGSGNTIYFGEGSWLTVV.

In its sample, this clonotype was seen once. V gene TRBV27 combines with J gene TRBJ2-5; 11 positions agree with TRBD2. The J segment lost 5 bases and the V segment lost 6 bases, leaving 17 bases of the junction unmatched. The V gene's germline CDR1 is MNHEY and CDR2 SMNVEV (reference sequence). The CDR3 covers 18 residues. As DNA, the CDR3 is TGTGCCAGCAGCCCACTAGAGGCACTAGCGGGGGTAAGGGAGACCCAGTACTTC. It codes for CASSPLEALAGVRETQYF.

The chain employs TRBV27 and TRBJ2-3; the D gene is possibly TRBD1 (5 bases). V gave up 4 bases and J gave up 5 bases, with 13 bases separating them. The germline gives CDR1 MNHEY, CDR2 SMNVEV (reference sequence). CDR3 length: 14 residues. CDR3 loop: CASSSDTWGDTQYF. Here the CDR3 DNA reads TGTGCCAGCAGTTCGGACACATGGGGAGATACGCAGTATTTT.

This clonotype was counted ten times or more. The chain employs TRBV4-2 and TRBJ2-7; D call uncertain. The V gene's germline CDR1 is LGHNA and CDR2 YNFKEQ. This CDR3 comprises 12 residues. The V end lost 3 bases, the J end lost 5 bases, and 8 bases lay between the germline ends. The CDR3 DNA sequence: TGTGCCAGCAGCCATGGGGTCGACGAGCAGTACTTC. The encoded protein is CASSHGVDEQYF.

The chain uses TRBV20-1 and TRBJ2-4, with TRBD1 matching over 7 bases. The CDR3 is 12 amino acids. Germline-derived CDR1 and CDR2 are DFQATT and SNEGSKA (reference sequence). The ends lost 5 bases at V and 7 bases at J; junction bases unmatched: 5. The CDR3 protein is CSAGRQGNIQYF. CDR3 DNA: TGCAGTGCTGGGAGACAGGGCAACATTCAGTACTTC.

The chain is built from TRBV7-8 and TRBJ2-7, with 7 bases fitting TRBD1. The V gene end was trimmed by 3 bases and the J gene end by 4 bases; junction bases not matched to a gene: 15. The CDR3 contains 17 residues. In germline, CDR1 is SGHVS, CDR2 FQNEAQ. This CDR3 reads CASSLLPGQPDYYEQYF. The CDR3 bases are TGTGCCAGCAGCTTGCTACCGGGACAGCCGGATTATTACGAGCAGTACTTC.

The chain employs TRBV12-3 or TRBV12-4 and TRBJ2-5; TRBD1 might be the D (6 bases). Trimming removed 5 bases at V and 5 bases at J, with 15 bases between. There are 14 residues in the CDR3. Written as DNA, the CDR3 is TGTGCCAGCAGTCCAGGGGATAGTAGGGAGACCCAGTACTTC. Translated: CASSPGDSRETQYF.

This clonotype has at least ten counts. J is TRBJ2-3 and V is TRBV6-5; D is ambiguous. The germline gives CDR1 MNHEY, CDR2 SVGAGI. Trimming left V 4 bases short and J 0 bases short, with 17 bases between. This CDR3 contains 17 residues. Here the CDR3 reads CASSFKTLVLSTDTQYF. CDR3 coding DNA: TGTGCCAGCAGTTTTAAAACTCTGGTTCTTAGCACAGATACGCAGTATTTT.

The chain combines TRBV7-6 with TRBJ1-5; TRBD1 aligns across 10 bases. Germline V lookup: CDR1 SGHVS, CDR2 FNYEAQ. J gave up 6 bases and V 0 bases, and 8 bases lay outside the gene matches. The CDR3 has 17 residues. CDR3 loop: CASSLAGTGELAQPQHF. CDR3 bases: TGTGCCAGCAGCTTAGCGGGGACAGGGGAGTTGGCTCAGCCCCAGCATTTT.

Many counts were recorded for this clonotype. The chain is built from TRBV12-3 or TRBV12-4 and TRBJ1-1; TRBD1 aligns across 7 bases. Trimming removed 8 bases from V and 0 bases from J; junction bases left unmatched: 9. The CDR3 length is 15 residues. The CDR3 DNA reads TGTGCCAGCGGCGCAGGGGGGGCTCTGAACACTGAAGCTTTCTTT. Translation gives CASGAGGALNTEAFF.